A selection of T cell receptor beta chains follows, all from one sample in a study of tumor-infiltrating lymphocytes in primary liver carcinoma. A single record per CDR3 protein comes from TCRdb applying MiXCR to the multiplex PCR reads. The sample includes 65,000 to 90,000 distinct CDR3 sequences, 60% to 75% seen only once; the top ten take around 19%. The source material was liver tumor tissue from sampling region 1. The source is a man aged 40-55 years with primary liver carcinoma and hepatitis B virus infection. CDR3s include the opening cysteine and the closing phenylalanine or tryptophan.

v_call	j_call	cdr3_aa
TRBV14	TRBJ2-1	CTSSPIPGTHNEQFF
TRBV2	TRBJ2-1	CASRLEGLNPYNEQFF
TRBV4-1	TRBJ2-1	CASRQKALAGGPGEQFF
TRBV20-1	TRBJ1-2	CSATGRGDYTF
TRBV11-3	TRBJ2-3	CASGLGASGKDTQYF
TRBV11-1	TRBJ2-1	CASSLGLALYNEQLF
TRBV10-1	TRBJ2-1	CASSKDRGNYNEHFF
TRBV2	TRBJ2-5	CASALGESQYF
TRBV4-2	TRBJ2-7	CTSSRLLAYEQYF
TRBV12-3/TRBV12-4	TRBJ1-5	CASSFHWTGLNQPQHF
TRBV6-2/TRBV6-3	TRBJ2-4	CISSTFGVDKNIQYF
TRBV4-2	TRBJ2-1	CASSHAGGGFLFF
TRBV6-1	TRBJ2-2	CASRATSGAGELFF
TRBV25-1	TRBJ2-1	CARSKGFEAHEQFF
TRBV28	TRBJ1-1	CAGHSRGLNTEAFF
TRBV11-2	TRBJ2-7	CASSLERCTEQYF
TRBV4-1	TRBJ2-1	CASSQEQTGVLNEQFF
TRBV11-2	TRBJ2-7	CASSLRRTGENEQYF
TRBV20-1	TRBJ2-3	CSANTAGVNTDTQYF
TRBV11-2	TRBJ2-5	CASSLGAAQGTQYF
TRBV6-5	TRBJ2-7	CASSYSIWANEQYF
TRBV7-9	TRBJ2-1	CTSSSGYNEQFF
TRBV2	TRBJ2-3	CASSTGLVADTQYF
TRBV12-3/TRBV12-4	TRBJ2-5	CDSTPGHVETQYF
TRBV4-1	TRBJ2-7	CASSREQNEQYF
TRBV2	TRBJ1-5	CASSVVGNQPQHF
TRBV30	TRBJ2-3	CAWSVYDTDMQYF
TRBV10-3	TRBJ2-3	CAISDLLAGGGNMQYF
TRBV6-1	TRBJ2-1	CASSNPTEKAAVGSDEQFF